The 20 T cell receptor beta chains below were found in one sample sequenced in a study of control samples from healthy donors and cancer patients. The data were produced by immunoSEQ multiplex PCR, yet TCRdb's version contains in-frame clones alone and is incomplete. The sample shows roughly 90,000 clones, about 89% of them seen only once. The sequencing input was PBMCs. These receptors were taken from a woman aged 50 to 65 with colorectal cancer.

The V call is TRBV19, the J call TRBJ1-1, with D possibly matching TRBD1 (5 bases). Trimming took off 4 bases at V and 0 bases at J, with 9 bases between the two ends. The CDR3 has 14 residues. The germline gives CDR1 LNHDA, CDR2 SQIVND (reference sequence). DNA of the CDR3: TGTGCCAGTAGTACAACCAGGGTGAACACTGAAGCTTTCTTT. It is translated as CASSTTRVNTEAFF.

The J gene is TRBJ2-7, the V gene TRBV27; 10 nucleotides align to TRBD1. Germline-derived CDR1 and CDR2 are MNHEY and SMNVEV (reference sequence). Losses at the gene ends were 3 bases for V and 2 bases for J; bases not matched to a gene: 4. The CDR3 consists of 15 residues. DNA of the CDR3: TGTGCCAGCAGTTTTAAAGGGACAGGGGCCTACGAGCAGTACGTC. Protein product: CASSFKGTGAYEQYV.

This rearrangement joins TRBV27 to TRBJ1-3, with a possible D match to TRBD1 (6 bases). The CDR3 covers 15 residues. CDR1 MNHEY and CDR2 SMNVEV come from the germline V gene (reference sequence). V gave up 2 bases and J gave up 0 bases, with 8 bases separating them. CDR3 region: CASSLTGSSGNTIYF. The CDR3 nucleotides read TGTGCCAGCAGTTTAACAGGGAGCTCTGGAAACACCATATATTTT.

V and J are TRBV3-1 (or the pseudogene TRBV3-2) and TRBJ2-2, with D possibly called TRBD1 or TRBD2 (5 bases each). CDR3 length: 17 amino acids. Germline loops: CDR1 LGHDT, CDR2 YNNKEL (reference sequence). The V and J ends lost 1 base and 1 base respectively, with 13 bases between them. The chain's CDR3 is CASSQGYGAMNTGELFF. CDR3 DNA: TGTGCCAGCAGCCAAGGATACGGGGCAATGAACACCGGGGAGCTGTTTTTT.

A single count supports this clone. This rearrangement joins TRBV5-5 to TRBJ2-4; 7 bases line up with TRBD2. This CDR3 spans 17 amino acids. Per the germline V gene, CDR1 is SGHKS and CDR2 is YYEKEE (reference sequence). J gave up 1 base and V 0 bases, and 7 bases lay outside the gene matches. CDR3 protein: CASSLVGGAGAKNIQYF. The DNA of the CDR3 is TGTGCCAGCAGCTTGGTGGGAGGGGCTGGGGCCAAAAACATTCAGTACTTC.

The chain is built from TRBV5-8 and TRBJ1-5, with 9 nucleotides matching TRBD1. The CDR3 spans 15 residues. Germline loops: CDR1 SGHTS, CDR2 YDEGEE. The V and J ends lost 2 bases and 6 bases, in that order; junction bases with no gene match: 6. The CDR3 spells CASSLGDRAGQPQHF. As DNA, the CDR3 is TGTGCCAGCAGCTTAGGGGACAGGGCCGGTCAGCCCCAGCATTTT.

The chain uses TRBV7-2 and TRBJ1-2; 9 bases are a match to TRBD1. This CDR3 is built from 16 residues. Germline V gives CDR1 SGHTA, CDR2 FQGNSA. Unmatched junction bases numbered 17, after V lost 7 bases and J lost 8 bases. Written as DNA, the CDR3 is TGTGCCAGCAACCCTTTCCCGGGACAGGGTTTTGGCGGCTACACCTTC. As protein: CASNPFPGQGFGGYTF.

V gene TRBV7-9 combines with J gene TRBJ2-7; D is possibly TRBD1 (6 bases). Germline values: CDR1 SEHNR, CDR2 FQNEAQ (reference sequence). The CDR3 is made up of 12 amino acids. V dropped 2 bases and J dropped 4 bases, with 6 bases sitting between them. CDR3 sequence reads: CASSLRGYEQYV. The DNA of the CDR3 is TGTGCCAGCAGCTTAAGGGGGTACGAGCAGTACGTC.

V gene TRBV4-1 combines with J gene TRBJ2-1; the D is unclear. V lost 0 bases, J lost 1 base, and 13 bases lay in between. Germline V gene sequence: CDR1 MGHRA, CDR2 YSYEKL. CDR3 length: 17 amino acids. The CDR3 is CASSQEGYGPSYNEQFF. In nucleotides, the CDR3 is TGCGCCAGCAGCCAAGAAGGTTACGGGCCTTCCTACAATGAGCAGTTCTTC.

The genes are TRBV6-5 and TRBJ1-1, with a weak D call TRBD1 (5 bases). CDR3 length: 14 residues. Germline V lookup: CDR1 MNHEY, CDR2 SVGAGI. V was pared by 3 bases and J by 3 bases, with 11 bases between. CDR3 coding DNA: TGTGCCAGCAGTTATTCAGGGTCGGACACTGAAGCTTTCTTT. Protein: CASSYSGSDTEAFF.

The chain carries TRBV4-2 and TRBJ2-5; 11 bases match TRBD2. The CDR3 runs 16 residues. Germline trimming cut 1 base from V and 2 bases from J; bases unmatched to any gene: 3. CDR1 is LGHNA and CDR2 is YNFKEQ in the germline V gene. CDR3 amino acids: CASSQGLAGNQETQYF. CDR3 nucleotides: TGTGCCAGCAGCCAAGGACTAGCGGGGAATCAAGAGACCCAGTACTTC.

The chain links TRBV4-3 to TRBJ2-1, with 9 bases matching TRBD2. The CDR3 consists of 15 residues. V gave up 0 bases and J gave up 10 bases; unmatched junction bases: 7. Germline V gene lookup returns CDR1 LGHNA and CDR2 YSLEER. CDR3 DNA sequence: TGCGCCAGCAGCCAAGACTCGGTGCGGGGGGGAGAGCAGTTCTTC. Protein: CASSQDSVRGGEQFF.

The chain is built from TRBV28 and TRBJ1-2; D gene unclear. Germline V gene sequence: CDR1 MDHEN, CDR2 SYDVKM. Trimming stripped 5 bases from V and 4 bases from J, with 14 bases between. The CDR3 loop spans 14 amino acids. The CDR3: CASSPRVVSYGYTF. CDR3 nucleotide sequence: TGTGCCAGCAGTCCTCGGGTGGTGTCCTATGGCTACACCTTC.

V and J are TRBV7-9 and TRBJ2-5; 9 nucleotides match TRBD1. The CDR3 is made up of 15 amino acids. With 5 bases clipped from V and 1 base from J, the junction kept 5 bases outside the gene matches. Per the germline V gene, CDR1 is SEHNR and CDR2 is FQNEAQ (reference sequence). The CDR3 DNA is TGTGCCAGCAGCCTAACAGGGGGCGGCCAAGAGACCCAGTACTTC. The encoded protein is CASSLTGGGQETQYF. Complete variable domain (other parts from reference TRBV7-9 and TRBJ2-5): DTGVSQNPRHKITKRGQNVTFRCDPISEHNRLYWYRQTLGQGPEFLTYFQNEAQLEKSRLLSDRFSAERPKGSFSTLEIQRTEQGDSAMYLCASSLTGGGQETQYFGPGTRLLVL.

The rearrangement uses TRBV6-1 and TRBJ2-2; D not certain. Germline V gives CDR1 MNHNS, CDR2 SASEGT. With 2 bases removed from V and 1 base from J, the gap between germline ends came to 2 bases. The CDR3 has 13 residues. CDR3 sequence (DNA): TGTGCCAGCAGTGAATTGAACACCGGGGAGCTGTTTTTT. Translating gives CASSELNTGELFF.

In its sample, this clone was seen once. This chain joins TRBV3-1 (or the pseudogene TRBV3-2) and TRBJ1-1; D gene uncertain. CDR1 LGHDT and CDR2 YNNKEL come from the germline V gene (reference sequence). V lost 3 bases and J 4 bases, leaving 21 bases between the germline ends. The length of the CDR3 is 17 residues. CDR3: CASSHSQTIPLSTEAFF. The CDR3 nucleotides are TGTGCCAGCAGCCACAGCCAAACGATCCCTTTGAGCACTGAAGCTTTCTTT.

V gene TRBV2 combines with J gene TRBJ1-6; D is uncertain. Germline V gene data show CDR1 as SNHLY and CDR2 as FYNNEI. This CDR3 is 13 amino acids long. The V end lost 2 bases, the J end lost 6 bases, and 5 bases lay between the germline ends. In nucleotides, the CDR3 is TGTGCCAGCAGTGAACAGCCTAATTCACCCCTCCACTTT. Protein: CASSEQPNSPLHF.

V usage is TRBV30 and J usage is TRBJ1-4; D remains unclear. The CDR3 extends over 13 amino acids. CDR1 is GTSNPN and CDR2 is SVGIG in the germline V gene (reference sequence). Trimming stripped 7 bases from V and 10 bases from J, with 19 bases between. The CDR3 is CASTSSSVGKLFF. Here the CDR3 DNA reads TGTGCCTCCACCTCCTCCAGTGTAGGAAAACTGTTTTTT.

This chain joins TRBV5-1 and TRBJ1-6, with TRBD1 matching 9 bases. Germline assignment: CDR1 SGHRS and CDR2 YFSETQ. Trimming removed 8 bases from V and 7 bases from J; junction bases left unmatched: 7. The CDR3 length is 14 residues. The CDR3 bases are TGCGCCAGTGCACAGGGGGCTGAGAATTCACCCCTCCACTTT. Amino acids: CASAQGAENSPLHF.

The V call is TRBV5-6, the J call TRBJ2-1, with D tentatively TRBD2 (5 bases). The V end lost 0 bases, the J end lost 6 bases, and 7 bases lay between the germline ends. Germline CDR1 and CDR2: SGHDT and YYEEEE. This CDR3 has 13 residues. CDR3 protein: CASSLASSNEQFF. CDR3 nucleotides: TGTGCCAGCAGCTTGGCTAGCAGCAATGAGCAGTTCTTC.